This T cell receptor beta chain was recovered during a study of beta chain features in type 1 diabetes. In the study overall: Healthy donors, compared against patients, showed similar age, gender and cell yields. Overall study results and limits: PCR could preferentially amplify shorter templates, alike in patients and controls. When Type 1 diabetes patients were examined, their TCRB CDR3s proved moderately but significantly shorter in all four CD4+ subsets.

Per the germline V gene, CDR1 is SGHTA and CDR2 is FQGNSA. With 0 bases clipped from V and 4 bases from J, the junction kept 5 bases outside the gene matches. CDR3 length: 15 amino acids. Reverse transcription of all isolated RNA meant that expressed TCRB transcripts were sequenced. Deep immunoSEQ sequencing covered naive, central memory and regulatory T cell samples. Assay used: immunoSEQ multiplex PCR; TCRdb lists only in-frame clones, some missing. The sample has over 300,000 clones, roughly a tenth seen once. Points on this clone: The antigen remains undetermined.

Sample: central memory CD4+ T cells from blood. This chain links TRBV7-2 with TRBJ1-1; 7 bases match TRBD1. This clonotype was obtained from a man younger than 45 with type 1 diabetes. The CDR3 sequence: CASSLASAGGTEAFF. In DNA form, the CDR3 reads TGTGCCAGCAGCTTAGCGAGCGCAGGGGGCACTGAAGCTTTCTTT.